Sequencing of this T cell receptor beta chain was carried out in a study of T cell responses to AZD1222 COVID-19 vaccine. About this clone: Its antigen is as yet unknown.

Second-dose recipients at about 4 or about 12 weeks were treated as one pooled group. This table comes from immunoSEQ multiplex PCR, and its TCRdb copy is limited to in-frame clones, with some not included. The repertoire consists of approximately 93,000 clones, with around nine tenths occurring once and the leading ten covering approximately 5%. Study-wide points: Spike-specific TCR breadth and depth went up after people got two AZD1222 doses.

This CDR3 has 14 residues. CDR1 MNHEY and CDR2 SMNVEV come from the germline V gene (reference sequence). Between the trimmed V and J ends, which lost 1 base and 3 bases, there was a span of 9 bases. This specimen was peripheral blood, taken 28 days after the second AZD1222 dose. The source of this sequence is an adult who received the AZD1222 COVID-19 vaccine. The chain recombines TRBV27 with TRBJ1-1; no clear D gene. DNA for the CDR3: TGTGCCAGCAGTTTATACCGACGAGACACTGAAGCTTTCTTT. It encodes CASSLYRRDTEAFF.